This entry describes one T cell receptor beta chain. Original processing notes: Estimates of nucleated cell counts were drawn from the amplification of reference gene primers. Libraries were prepared by immunoSEQ multiplex PCR; TCRdb keeps only in-frame clonotypes and omits some of them. From that table come the V and J calls and clone size; the DNA was used to work out D and trimming. The sample carries about 150,000 clones, more than 80% recorded once. The data originate from a study of blood T cell repertoires in COVID-19. The overall study: Samples representing acute and convalescent COVID-19 were sourced from the United States, Italy and Spain. In each case, the material was cDNA or gDNA derived from T cells, B-cell-depleted T cells, or PBMCs.

CDR1 is SGHRS, CDR2 YFSETQ, per germline. V gave up 3 bases and J gave up 8 bases, with 17 bases separating them. This CDR3 has 15 amino acids. This clonotype originated in a man aged 55 to 70 with acute or convalescent COVID-19. The chain carries TRBV5-1 and TRBJ1-4; TRBD1 is a possible D gene (5 bases). The specimen was peripheral blood. The CDR3 region is CASSSIRGSKEKLFF. The CDR3 coding sequence is TGCGCCAGCAGCTCGATACGGGGGAGCAAGGAAAAACTGTTTTTT.